This record concerns one T cell receptor beta chain sequence. The data stem from a study of blood T cell repertoires in COVID-19. Study overall: Acute-phase and convalescent COVID-19 samples originated in the United States, Italy and Spain.

Produced via immunoSEQ multiplex PCR; TCRdb's table is partial and in-frame only. Among 150,000 or so clones, roughly 80% were seen once, and the ten largest hold around 28%. The receptor was derived from a woman aged 60-70 years with acute or convalescent COVID-19. The sample consisted of peripheral blood.

The CDR3 protein is CASSLDRGGDEKLFF. CDR3 nucleotides: TGTGCCAGCAGCTTGGACAGGGGAGGAGATGAAAAACTGTTTTTT. The chain carries TRBV5-6 and TRBJ1-4; 7 bases are shared with TRBD1. The germline V gene encodes CDR1 SGHDT and CDR2 YYEEEE. V was clipped by 0 bases and J by 6 bases; unmatched bases: 5. The CDR3 runs 15 residues.